Here is one T cell receptor (beta chain) with its context. The antigen is undetermined. Method: immunoSEQ multiplex PCR; TCRdb's copy keeps in-frame clones and lacks some. Of 30,000 to 40,000 clones listed, over 80% are singletons. Samples of blood were obtained at baseline, on cycle 4 day 1, and on cycle 7 day 1. The sample comes from a study of OX40 agonist ivuxolimab in advanced cancers. Study as a whole: An anti-OX40 (CD134) antibody with agonistic activity, ivuxolimab, was administered to patients.

Study-wide results and limits: Clonal expansion in partial responders at 0.1-3.0 mg/kg ranked among the lowest. Doses of 0.1 to 3.0 mg/kg were accompanied by clonal expansion of CD4+ and CD8+ blood T cells by week 6.

The receptor comes from an adult with an advanced solid tumor such as melanoma, head and neck, liver or kidney cancer. The specimen comprised CD4+ or CD8+ T cells sorted from blood, sampled in a trial of the OX40 agonist ivuxolimab.

CDR3 region: CASSPRGTAGGETQYF. The CDR3 nucleotides read TGTGCCAGCTCACCTCGCGGGACAGCCGGCGGAGAGACCCAGTACTTC. The chain employs TRBV18 and TRBJ2-5, with D possibly being TRBD1 (7 bases). Germline V gene lookup returns CDR1 KGHSH and CDR2 LQKENI. This CDR3 spans 16 amino acids. Trimming left V 3 bases short and J 4 bases short, with 18 bases between.